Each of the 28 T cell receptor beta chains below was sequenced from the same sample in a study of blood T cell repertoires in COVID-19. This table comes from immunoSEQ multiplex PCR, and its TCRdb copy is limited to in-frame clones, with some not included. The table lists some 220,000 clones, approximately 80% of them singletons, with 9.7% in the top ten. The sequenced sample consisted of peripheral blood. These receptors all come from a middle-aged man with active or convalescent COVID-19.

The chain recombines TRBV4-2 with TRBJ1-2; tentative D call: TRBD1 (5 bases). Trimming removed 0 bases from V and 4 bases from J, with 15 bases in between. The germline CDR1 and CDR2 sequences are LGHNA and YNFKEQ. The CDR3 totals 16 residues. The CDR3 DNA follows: TGTGCCAGCAGCCAAGATGGAGGGACGGGGGGCTATGGCTACACCTTC. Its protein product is CASSQDGGTGGYGYTF.

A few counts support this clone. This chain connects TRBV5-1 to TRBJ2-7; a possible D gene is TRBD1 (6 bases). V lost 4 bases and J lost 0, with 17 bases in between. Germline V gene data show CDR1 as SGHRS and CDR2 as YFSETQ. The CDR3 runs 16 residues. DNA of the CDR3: TGCGCCAGCAGCCCCCTTGGGGGCGGGTACTCCTACGAGCAGTACTTC. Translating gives CASSPLGGGYSYEQYF. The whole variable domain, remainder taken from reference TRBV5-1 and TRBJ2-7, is KAGVTQTPRYLIKTRGQQVTLSCSPISGHRSVSWYQQTPGQGLQFLFEYFSETQRNKGNFPGRFSGRQFSNSRSEMNVSTLELGDSALYLCASSPLGGGYSYEQYFGPGTRLTVT.

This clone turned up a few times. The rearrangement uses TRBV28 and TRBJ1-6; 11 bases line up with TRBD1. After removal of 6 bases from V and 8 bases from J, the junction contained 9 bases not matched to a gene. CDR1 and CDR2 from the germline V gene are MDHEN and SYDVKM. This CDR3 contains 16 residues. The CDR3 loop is CASSPEGQGVYSPLHF. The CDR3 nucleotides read TGTGCCAGCAGCCCAGAGGGACAGGGGGTGTATTCACCCCTCCACTTT.

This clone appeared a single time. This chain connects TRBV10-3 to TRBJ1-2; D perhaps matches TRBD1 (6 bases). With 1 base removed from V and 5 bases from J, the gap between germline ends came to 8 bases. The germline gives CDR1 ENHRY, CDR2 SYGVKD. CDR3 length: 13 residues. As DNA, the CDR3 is TGTGCCATCAGTGAGTGGCAGGGGTATGGCTACACCTTC. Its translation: CAISEWQGYGYTF.

CDR3 loop: CASSLEGAGGSYNEQFF. In nucleotides, the CDR3 is TGTGCCAGCAGCTTAGAAGGAGCGGGGGGCTCCTACAATGAGCAGTTCTTC. The V call is TRBV11-3, the J call TRBJ2-1; 9 positions agree with TRBD2. The V segment lost 0 bases and the J segment 0 bases; nucleotides outside the gene matches: 3. The CDR3 is 17 residues long. Germline CDR1 and CDR2: SGHNT and YENEEA.

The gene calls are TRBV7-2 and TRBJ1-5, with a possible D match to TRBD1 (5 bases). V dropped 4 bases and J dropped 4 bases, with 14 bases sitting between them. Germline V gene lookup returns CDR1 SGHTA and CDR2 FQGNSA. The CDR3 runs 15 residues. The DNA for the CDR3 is TGTGCCAGCAGCTCGTCAGGGCCCCTAAATCAGCCCCAGCATTTT. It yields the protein CASSSSGPLNQPQHF. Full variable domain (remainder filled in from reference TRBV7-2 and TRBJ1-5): GAGVSQSPSNKVTEKGKDVELRCDPISGHTALYWYRQSLGQGLEFLIYFQGNSAPDKSGLPSDRFSAERTGGSVSTLTIQRTQQEDSAVYLCASSSSGPLNQPQHFGDGTRLSIL.

In DNA, the CDR3 is TGTGCCAGCAGTTTATGGTGGAGAGGTGCTAATGAAAAACTGTTTTTT. Amino acid sequence: CASSLWWRGANEKLFF. V and J are TRBV28 and TRBJ1-4; no definite D call. V was shortened by 0 bases and J by 3 bases, with 11 bases between the two germline ends. The CDR3 length is 16 residues. Germline V gives CDR1 MDHEN, CDR2 SYDVKM.

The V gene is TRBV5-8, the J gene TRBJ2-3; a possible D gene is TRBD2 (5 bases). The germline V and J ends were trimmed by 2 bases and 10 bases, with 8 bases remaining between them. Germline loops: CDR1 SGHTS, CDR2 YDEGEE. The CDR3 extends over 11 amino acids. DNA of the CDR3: TGTGCCAGCAGCTTCCGGACTCCGCAGTATTTT. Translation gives CASSFRTPQYF.

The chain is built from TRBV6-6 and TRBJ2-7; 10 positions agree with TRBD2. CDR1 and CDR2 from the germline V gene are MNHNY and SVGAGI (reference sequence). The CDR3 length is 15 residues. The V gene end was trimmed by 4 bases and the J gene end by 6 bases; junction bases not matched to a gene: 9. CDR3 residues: CASSFLAGAFSEQYF. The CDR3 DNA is TGTGCCAGCAGTTTCCTAGCGGGAGCATTCTCCGAGCAGTACTTC.

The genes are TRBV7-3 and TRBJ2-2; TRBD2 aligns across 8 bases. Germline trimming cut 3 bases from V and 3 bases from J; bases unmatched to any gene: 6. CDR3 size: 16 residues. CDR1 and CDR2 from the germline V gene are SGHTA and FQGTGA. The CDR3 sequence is CASSFRDGRDTGELFF. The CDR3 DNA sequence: TGTGCCAGCAGCTTTCGGGACGGGAGGGACACCGGGGAGCTGTTTTTT.

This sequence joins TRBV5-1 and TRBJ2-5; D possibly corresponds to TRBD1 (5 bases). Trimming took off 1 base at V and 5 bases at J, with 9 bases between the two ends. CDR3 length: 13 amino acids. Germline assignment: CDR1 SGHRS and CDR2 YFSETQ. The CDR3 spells CASSLWPGETQYF. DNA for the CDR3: TGCGCCAGCAGCTTGTGGCCAGGGGAGACCCAGTACTTC.

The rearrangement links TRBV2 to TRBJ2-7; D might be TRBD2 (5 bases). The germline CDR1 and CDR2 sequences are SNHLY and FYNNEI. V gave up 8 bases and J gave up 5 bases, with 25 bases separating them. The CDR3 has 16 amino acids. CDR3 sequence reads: CASLGGLWALKNEQYF. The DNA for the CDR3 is TGTGCCAGCCTAGGAGGTCTGTGGGCCTTAAAGAACGAGCAGTACTTC.

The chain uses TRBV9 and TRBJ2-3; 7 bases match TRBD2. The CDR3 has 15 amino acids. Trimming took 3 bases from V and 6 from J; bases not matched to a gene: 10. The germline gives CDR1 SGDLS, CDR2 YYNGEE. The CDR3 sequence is CASSGGGTSGDTQYF. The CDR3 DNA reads TGTGCCAGCAGCGGGGGAGGGACTTCGGGGGATACGCAGTATTTT.

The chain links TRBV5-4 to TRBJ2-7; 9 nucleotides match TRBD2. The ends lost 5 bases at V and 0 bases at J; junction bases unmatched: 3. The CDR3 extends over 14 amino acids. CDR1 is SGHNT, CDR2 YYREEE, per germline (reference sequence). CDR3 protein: CASSSGGRSYEQYV. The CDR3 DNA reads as TGTGCCAGCAGTAGCGGGGGCCGCTCCTACGAGCAGTACGTC.

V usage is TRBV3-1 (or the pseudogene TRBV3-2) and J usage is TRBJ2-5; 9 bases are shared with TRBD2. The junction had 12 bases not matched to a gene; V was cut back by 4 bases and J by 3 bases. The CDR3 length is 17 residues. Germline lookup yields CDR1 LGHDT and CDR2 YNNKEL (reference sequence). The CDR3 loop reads CASSPLGFSGGKETQYF. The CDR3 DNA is TGTGCCAGCAGCCCCCTCGGATTTAGCGGGGGCAAAGAGACCCAGTACTTC.

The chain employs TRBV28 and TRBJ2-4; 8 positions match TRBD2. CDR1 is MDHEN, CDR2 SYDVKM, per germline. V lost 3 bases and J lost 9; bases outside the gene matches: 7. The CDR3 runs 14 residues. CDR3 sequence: CASSLSAGGTIQYF. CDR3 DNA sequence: TGTGCCAGCAGTTTGTCGGCGGGAGGAACCATTCAGTACTTC.

The CDR3 sequence is CASSFGGGAQETQYF. Here the CDR3 DNA reads TGTGCCAGCAGCTTTGGTGGGGGGGCGCAAGAGACCCAGTACTTC. The chain combines TRBV5-4 with TRBJ2-5, with D perhaps matching TRBD2 (7 bases). From germline, CDR1 is SGHNT and CDR2 YYREEE (reference sequence). This CDR3 contains 15 residues. Trimming took 2 bases from V and 2 from J, leaving 13 bases between them.

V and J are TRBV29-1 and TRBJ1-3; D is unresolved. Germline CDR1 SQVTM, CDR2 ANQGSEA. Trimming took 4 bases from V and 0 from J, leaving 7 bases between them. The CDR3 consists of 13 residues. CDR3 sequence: CSVVYNSGNTIYF. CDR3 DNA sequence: TGCAGCGTTGTGTACAACTCTGGAAACACCATATATTTT. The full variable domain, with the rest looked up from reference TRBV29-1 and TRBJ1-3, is SAVISQKPSRDICQRGTSLTIQCQVDSQVTMMFWYRQQPGQSLTLIATANQGSEATYESGFVIDKFPISRPNLTFSTLTVSNMSPEDSSIYLCSVVYNSGNTIYFGEGSWLTVV.

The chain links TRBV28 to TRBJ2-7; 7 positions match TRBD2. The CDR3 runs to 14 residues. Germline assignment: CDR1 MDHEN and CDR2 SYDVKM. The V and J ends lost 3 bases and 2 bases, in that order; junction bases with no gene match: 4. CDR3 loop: CASSLGGRTYEQYF. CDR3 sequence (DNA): TGTGCCAGCAGTTTGGGAGGGAGGACCTACGAGCAGTACTTC.

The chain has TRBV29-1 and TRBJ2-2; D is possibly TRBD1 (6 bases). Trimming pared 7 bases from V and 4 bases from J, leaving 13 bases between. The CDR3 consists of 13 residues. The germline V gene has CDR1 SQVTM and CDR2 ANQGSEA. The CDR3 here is CSADRRGTGELFF. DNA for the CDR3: TGCAGCGCCGACAGGAGAGGCACCGGGGAGCTGTTTTTT.

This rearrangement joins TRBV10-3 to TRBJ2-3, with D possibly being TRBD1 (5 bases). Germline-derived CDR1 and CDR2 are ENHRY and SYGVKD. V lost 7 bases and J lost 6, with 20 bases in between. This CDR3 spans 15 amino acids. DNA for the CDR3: TGTGCCATCAAGGACAACCCGATCCACACCGATACGCAGTATTTT. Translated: CAIKDNPIHTDTQYF.

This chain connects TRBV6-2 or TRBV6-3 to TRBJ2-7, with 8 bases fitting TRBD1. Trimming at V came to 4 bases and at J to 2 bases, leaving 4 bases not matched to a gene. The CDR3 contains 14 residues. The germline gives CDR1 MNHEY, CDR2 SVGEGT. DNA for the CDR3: TGTGCCAGCAGTTCTTGGACAGGGCCCTACGAGCAGTACGTC. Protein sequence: CASSSWTGPYEQYV.

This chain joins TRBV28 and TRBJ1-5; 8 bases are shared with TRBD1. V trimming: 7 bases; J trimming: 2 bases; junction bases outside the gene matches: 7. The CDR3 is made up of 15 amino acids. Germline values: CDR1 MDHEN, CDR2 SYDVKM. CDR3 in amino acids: CASTPRGRGNQPQHF. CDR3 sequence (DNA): TGTGCCAGCACCCCCAGGGGGCGAGGCAATCAGCCCCAGCATTTT.

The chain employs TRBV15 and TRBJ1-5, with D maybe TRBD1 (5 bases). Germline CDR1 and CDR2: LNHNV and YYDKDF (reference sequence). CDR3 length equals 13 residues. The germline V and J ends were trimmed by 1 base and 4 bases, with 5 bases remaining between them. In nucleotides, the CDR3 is TGTGCCACCAGCAGAGGACAGAATCAGCCCCAGCATTTT. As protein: CATSRGQNQPQHF.

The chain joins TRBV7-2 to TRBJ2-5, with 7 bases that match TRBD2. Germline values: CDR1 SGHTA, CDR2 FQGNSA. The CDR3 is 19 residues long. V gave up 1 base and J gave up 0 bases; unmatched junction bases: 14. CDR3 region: CASSLGSLGGIGYQETQYF. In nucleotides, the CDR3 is TGTGCCAGCAGCTTAGGTTCTTTGGGGGGGATAGGGTACCAAGAGACCCAGTACTTC. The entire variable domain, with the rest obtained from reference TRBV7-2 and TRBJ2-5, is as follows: GAGVSQSPSNKVTEKGKDVELRCDPISGHTALYWYRQSLGQGLEFLIYFQGNSAPDKSGLPSDRFSAERTGGSVSTLTIQRTQQEDSAVYLCASSLGSLGGIGYQETQYFGPGTRLLVL.

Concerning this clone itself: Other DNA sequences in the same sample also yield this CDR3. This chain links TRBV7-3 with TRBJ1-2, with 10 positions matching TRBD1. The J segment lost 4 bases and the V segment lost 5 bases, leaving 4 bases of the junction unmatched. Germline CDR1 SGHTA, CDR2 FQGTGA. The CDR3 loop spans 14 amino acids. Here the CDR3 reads CASSLGQGGYGYTF. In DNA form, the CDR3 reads TGTGCCAGCAGCCTCGGACAGGGGGGCTATGGCTACACCTTC.

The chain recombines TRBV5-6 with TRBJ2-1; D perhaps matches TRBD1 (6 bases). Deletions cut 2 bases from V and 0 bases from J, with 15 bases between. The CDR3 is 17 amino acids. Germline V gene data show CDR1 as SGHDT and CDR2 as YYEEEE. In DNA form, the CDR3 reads TGTGCCAGCAGCTTACGTCGACAGGTAGGCTCCTACAATGAGCAGTTCTTC. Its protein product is CASSLRRQVGSYNEQFF.

The CDR3 loop reads CASSKRQMYNSPLHF. The DNA for the CDR3 is TGTGCCAGCAGCAAACGTCAGATGTATAATTCACCCCTCCACTTT. The chain joins TRBV21-1 to TRBJ1-6; TRBD1 reflects the table's D call only, with no check against the DNA. TRBV21-1 is an annotated pseudogene. The CDR3 extends over 15 amino acids.